The sample holds a few counts of the clone carrying this T cell receptor (beta chain). These data come from a study of control samples from healthy donors and cancer patients. Using immunoSEQ multiplex PCR, the repertoire was profiled, and TCRdb retains in-frame clones only, with some absent. The table has some 99,000 clones, about nine tenths seen once. The receptor comes from a human donor in good health. The donor label of this sample is uncertain. Sequencing was done on a sample of blood.

The CDR3 is CSVGQPGDTQYF. The CDR3, as DNA: TGCAGCGTGGGACAGCCAGGAGATACGCAGTATTTT. V is TRBV29-1 and J is TRBJ2-3, with 7 bases matching TRBD1. With V trimmed by 6 bases and J by 5 bases, 5 bases remained unmatched. The CDR3 runs to 12 residues. Germline CDR1 is SQVTM and CDR2 is ANQGSEA.